The rows below give T cell receptor beta chains drawn from one sample of a study of cytomegalovirus exposure and HLA in healthy donors. Profiling relied on immunoSEQ multiplex PCR, and the TCRdb table lists in-frame clones only, not all of them. The sample holds fewer than 150,000 clones, about 90% seen once. Sequenced input: PBMCs. These receptors all come from a young woman in good health and CMV-seropositive. CDR3s include the opening cysteine and the closing phenylalanine or tryptophan. The D gene is left open where the match is weak. Rows give clone size only sometimes, using once, few, many, or a class for an expanded clone.

v_call: TRBV19; clone_size: NA; d_call: NA; j_call: TRBJ1-2; cdr3_nt: TGTGCCAGTAGTCTGACGACTCTGGAGGACTATGGCTACACCTTC; cdr3_aa: CASSLTTLEDYGYTF
v_call: TRBV7-7; clone_size: NA; d_call: NA; j_call: TRBJ2-7; cdr3_nt: TGTGCTAGCAGCCCCGTGACAGGCTACGAGCAGTACTTC; cdr3_aa: CASSPVTGYEQYF
v_call: TRBV5-6; clone_size: NA; d_call: NA; j_call: TRBJ2-3; cdr3_nt: TGTGCCAGCAGCCCGACTAGCACAGATACGCAGTATTTT; cdr3_aa: CASSPTSTDTQYF
v_call: TRBV6-6; clone_size: NA; d_call: NA; j_call: TRBJ2-1; cdr3_nt: TGTGCCAGCAGTACACGTCGTGGGGGGGCCATCAATGAGCAGTTCTTC; cdr3_aa: CASSTRRGGAINEQFF
v_call: TRBV7-9; clone_size: few; d_call: NA; j_call: TRBJ2-3; cdr3_nt: TGTGCCAGCAGCTTTAGCGCTAGCACAGATACGCAGTATTTT; cdr3_aa: CASSFSASTDTQYF
v_call: TRBV2; clone_size: NA; d_call: NA; j_call: TRBJ2-7; cdr3_nt: TGTGCCAGCAGTTCATACGGAGAACTCTACGAGCAGTACTTC; cdr3_aa: CASSSYGELYEQYF
v_call: TRBV7-2; clone_size: NA; d_call: TRBD2; j_call: TRBJ2-7; cdr3_nt: TGTGCCAGCAGCTTAGCGGTTTTTGGGACTAGCGGCGCCTACGAGCAGTACTTC; cdr3_aa: CASSLAVFGTSGAYEQYF
v_call: TRBV10-3; clone_size: NA; d_call: NA; j_call: TRBJ1-2; cdr3_nt: TGTGCCATCAGTGAAGGCAGGGAAGGCTACACCTTC; cdr3_aa: CAISEGREGYTF
v_call: TRBV6-5; clone_size: NA; d_call: NA; j_call: TRBJ2-7; cdr3_nt: TGTGCCAGCAGTTTTGCGGGGACCTACGAGCAGTACTTC; cdr3_aa: CASSFAGTYEQYF
v_call: TRBV4-3; clone_size: NA; d_call: NA; j_call: TRBJ1-2; cdr3_nt: TGCGCCAGCAAGTCTCAGGCTTTAGCTAACTATGGCTACACCTTC; cdr3_aa: CASKSQALANYGYTF
v_call: TRBV14; clone_size: NA; d_call: NA; j_call: TRBJ1-2; cdr3_nt: TGTGCCAGCAGCCAAGCCACCACGCGGGCGAGTAACTATGGCTACACCTTC; cdr3_aa: CASSQATTRASNYGYTF
v_call: TRBV18; clone_size: NA; d_call: NA; j_call: TRBJ1-2; cdr3_nt: TGTGCCAGCTCAGGAGGGGACCTATATGGCTACACCTTC; cdr3_aa: CASSGGDLYGYTF
v_call: TRBV18; clone_size: NA; d_call: NA; j_call: TRBJ2-1; cdr3_nt: TGTGCCAGCTCACCGGAGTACAATGAGCAGTTCTTC; cdr3_aa: CASSPEYNEQFF
v_call: TRBV28; clone_size: NA; d_call: NA; j_call: TRBJ2-2; cdr3_nt: TGTGCCAGCAGTTTCCAGGGGCAGTACACCGGGGAGCTGTTTTTT; cdr3_aa: CASSFQGQYTGELFF
v_call: TRBV6-5; clone_size: NA; d_call: NA; j_call: TRBJ2-2; cdr3_nt: TGTGCCAGCATAGGGACTCCCATGGGCGGGGAGCTGTTTTTT; cdr3_aa: CASIGTPMGGELFF
v_call: TRBV7-6; clone_size: NA; d_call: NA; j_call: TRBJ1-1; cdr3_nt: TGTGCCAGCAGCTTAGTAACAGAAGAGGGAGAAGCTTTCTTT; cdr3_aa: CASSLVTEEGEAFF
v_call: TRBV30; clone_size: NA; d_call: NA; j_call: TRBJ1-6; cdr3_nt: TGTGCCTGGAGTGAAGGGGGTAGCTCCTATAATTCACCCCTCCACTTT; cdr3_aa: CAWSEGGSSYNSPLHF
v_call: TRBV27; clone_size: NA; d_call: TRBD1; j_call: TRBJ2-2; cdr3_nt: TGTGCCAGCAAGGGGGCAGGGAACACCGGGGAGCTGTTTTTT; cdr3_aa: CASKGAGNTGELFF
v_call: TRBV9; clone_size: NA; d_call: TRBD2; j_call: TRBJ2-7; cdr3_nt: TGTGCCAGCAGCGTAGGTTCAGCGGTAGCGGGGGTCTCCTACGAGCAGTACTTC; cdr3_aa: CASSVGSAVAGVSYEQYF
v_call: TRBV6-1; clone_size: NA; d_call: NA; j_call: TRBJ2-2; cdr3_nt: TGTGCCAGCAGTGTACAGACGAACACCGGGGAGCTGTTTTTT; cdr3_aa: CASSVQTNTGELFF
v_call: TRBV2; clone_size: NA; d_call: NA; j_call: TRBJ1-4; cdr3_nt: TGTGCCAGCAGTGAATATACAGGGTGGGTCGATAATGAAAAACTGTTTTTT; cdr3_aa: CASSEYTGWVDNEKLFF
v_call: TRBV19; clone_size: NA; d_call: TRBD1; j_call: TRBJ1-5; cdr3_nt: TGTGCCAGTATGGGGACCGGGACAGGGAGCGAATATAGCAATCAGCCCCAGCATTTT; cdr3_aa: CASMGTGTGSEYSNQPQHF
v_call: TRBV2; clone_size: NA; d_call: NA; j_call: TRBJ1-1; cdr3_nt: TGTGCCAGCAGTGCCCCCAGGGAAACGAACACTGAAGCTTTCTTT; cdr3_aa: CASSAPRETNTEAFF
v_call: TRBV30; clone_size: NA; d_call: NA; j_call: TRBJ2-3; cdr3_nt: TGTGCCTGGAGTGTGGGCTCGCAGTATTTT; cdr3_aa: CAWSVGSQYF
v_call: TRBV29-1; clone_size: NA; d_call: NA; j_call: TRBJ2-7; cdr3_nt: TGCAGCGGTAACAGGAACTCCTACGAGCAGTACTTC; cdr3_aa: CSGNRNSYEQYF
v_call: TRBV27; clone_size: NA; d_call: TRBD1; j_call: TRBJ2-7; cdr3_nt: TGTGCCAGCACTTCGGGCCTGGGACAGGGCTACGAGCAGTACTTC; cdr3_aa: CASTSGLGQGYEQYF
v_call: TRBV11-3; clone_size: NA; d_call: TRBD1; j_call: TRBJ1-1; cdr3_nt: TGTGCCAGCAGCCGAGGGGGCCTTGAAGCTTTCTTT; cdr3_aa: CASSRGGLEAFF
v_call: TRBV19; clone_size: NA; d_call: TRBD1; j_call: TRBJ1-4; cdr3_nt: TGTGCCAGTAGTATCGGGACAGGAAATAGTGAAAAACTGTTTTTT; cdr3_aa: CASSIGTGNSEKLFF
v_call: TRBV7-7; clone_size: NA; d_call: TRBD2; j_call: TRBJ2-2; cdr3_nt: TGTGCTAGCAGTTCCAGACTAGCGGGAGGGTCCTTCACCGGGGAGCTGTTTTTT; cdr3_aa: CASSSRLAGGSFTGELFF
v_call: TRBV7-9; clone_size: NA; d_call: TRBD1; j_call: TRBJ1-5; cdr3_nt: TGTGCCAGCAGCGCCGCAGGGGGCCTCACTCAGCCCCAGCATTTT; cdr3_aa: CASSAAGGLTQPQHF
v_call: TRBV29-1; clone_size: NA; d_call: TRBD1; j_call: TRBJ2-5; cdr3_nt: TGCAGCGTTGGAAGGGGTGGACAGGGTGAGACCCAGTACTTC; cdr3_aa: CSVGRGGQGETQYF
v_call: TRBV18; clone_size: NA; d_call: NA; j_call: TRBJ1-2; cdr3_nt: TGTGCCAGCTCACCAAGTCAACAGGGCTATGGCTACACCTTC; cdr3_aa: CASSPSQQGYGYTF
v_call: TRBV15; clone_size: NA; d_call: TRBD2; j_call: TRBJ2-3; cdr3_nt: TGTGCCACCAGCATGGGACTAGCGGGCGTCACAGATACGCAGTATTTT; cdr3_aa: CATSMGLAGVTDTQYF
v_call: TRBV21-1; clone_size: NA; d_call: NA; j_call: TRBJ1-3; cdr3_nt: TGTGCCAGCAGCAAAATCGACAGGGAAGTTTCTGGAAACACCATATATTTT; cdr3_aa: CASSKIDREVSGNTIYF
v_call: TRBV5-4; clone_size: NA; d_call: NA; j_call: TRBJ1-2; cdr3_nt: TGTGCCAGCAGCCGAGGAGGGGATAACTATGGCTACACCTTC; cdr3_aa: CASSRGGDNYGYTF
v_call: TRBV7-9; clone_size: NA; d_call: TRBD2; j_call: TRBJ2-7; cdr3_nt: TGTGCCAGCAGCCCTGGGACTAGCGGGGGCTACTCCTACGAGCAGTACTTC; cdr3_aa: CASSPGTSGGYSYEQYF
v_call: TRBV6-5; clone_size: NA; d_call: TRBD1; j_call: TRBJ2-7; cdr3_nt: TGTGCCAGCAGTTACTCAGGGACAGGGGGCTACGAGCAGTACTTC; cdr3_aa: CASSYSGTGGYEQYF
v_call: TRBV5-6; clone_size: NA; d_call: TRBD1; j_call: TRBJ1-1; cdr3_nt: TGTGCCAGCAGCCGAGGGGACAGGTTGAACACTGAAGCTTTCTTT; cdr3_aa: CASSRGDRLNTEAFF
v_call: TRBV10-3; clone_size: once; d_call: TRBD1; j_call: TRBJ1-2; cdr3_nt: TGTGCCATCAGTGGTAACGACAGGGGCTATGGCTACACCTTC; cdr3_aa: CAISGNDRGYGYTF
v_call: TRBV7-2; clone_size: NA; d_call: NA; j_call: TRBJ1-1; cdr3_nt: TGTGCCAGCAGCTCCCACAGGGTACCTGAAGCTTTCTTT; cdr3_aa: CASSSHRVPEAFF
v_call: TRBV5-1; clone_size: once; d_call: NA; j_call: TRBJ2-5; cdr3_nt: TGCGCCAGCAGCTTAATTCCGACTAGAGGTCAAGAGACCCAGTACTTC; cdr3_aa: CASSLIPTRGQETQYF
v_call: TRBV28; clone_size: NA; d_call: TRBD1; j_call: TRBJ1-4; cdr3_nt: TGTGCCAGCAGTTGGGGACAGATAAATGAAAAACTGTTTTTT; cdr3_aa: CASSWGQINEKLFF
v_call: TRBV7-2; clone_size: once; d_call: TRBD2; j_call: TRBJ2-1; cdr3_nt: TGTGCCAGGGAAAGAGGACTAGGGTTGAGGGTGGGGTATGAGCAGTTCTTC; cdr3_aa: CARERGLGLRVGYEQFF
v_call: TRBV2; clone_size: NA; d_call: NA; j_call: TRBJ2-7; cdr3_nt: TGTGCCAGCAGTACAGGGTTTGGAGTGCGGGAGCAGTACTTC; cdr3_aa: CASSTGFGVREQYF
v_call: TRBV4-3; clone_size: NA; d_call: NA; j_call: TRBJ2-6; cdr3_nt: TGCGCCAGCAGCCAAGTCACAGGGACCGGGGCCAACGTCCTGACTTTC; cdr3_aa: CASSQVTGTGANVLTF
v_call: TRBV5-1; clone_size: NA; d_call: NA; j_call: TRBJ1-2; cdr3_nt: TGCGCCAGCAGCTTGGCGCAGGGCCTTTATGGCTACACCTTC; cdr3_aa: CASSLAQGLYGYTF
v_call: TRBV6-4; clone_size: NA; d_call: NA; j_call: TRBJ1-5; cdr3_nt: TGTGCCAGCAGCCACGGAGGCAATCAGCCCCAGCATTTT; cdr3_aa: CASSHGGNQPQHF
v_call: TRBV5-6; clone_size: NA; d_call: TRBD1; j_call: TRBJ1-3; cdr3_nt: TGTGCCAGCGAACCCCAGGGGGCGGCTGGAAACACCATATATTTT; cdr3_aa: CASEPQGAAGNTIYF
v_call: TRBV6-1; clone_size: NA; d_call: NA; j_call: TRBJ1-1; cdr3_nt: TGTGCCAGCAGTGAACCGGGCAGGGACACTGAAGCTTTCTTT; cdr3_aa: CASSEPGRDTEAFF
v_call: TRBV28; clone_size: NA; d_call: NA; j_call: TRBJ2-5; cdr3_nt: TGTGCCAGCAGTCCCCTTGGACAAGCTATGCGAGAGACCCAGTACTTC; cdr3_aa: CASSPLGQAMRETQYF
v_call: TRBV7-9; clone_size: few; d_call: NA; j_call: TRBJ2-5; cdr3_nt: TGTGCCAGCAGCCGCGGGACAGTAGAGACCCAGTACTTC; cdr3_aa: CASSRGTVETQYF
v_call: TRBV2; clone_size: NA; d_call: NA; j_call: TRBJ2-5; cdr3_nt: TGTGCCAGCAGTGAACCCCAGGGAATCCAAGAGACCCAGTACTTC; cdr3_aa: CASSEPQGIQETQYF